This TCR beta chain emerged from a study of control samples from healthy donors and cancer patients. With V trimmed by 0 bases and J by 9 bases, 21 bases remained unmatched. From germline, CDR1 is LGHDT and CDR2 YNNKEL (reference sequence). The CDR3 totals 19 residues. Profiled with immunoSEQ multiplex PCR; TCRdb holds only in-frame clones, not every one. The sample shows approximately 210,000 clones, about 90% of them seen only once. The TCR originated in a man aged 25-45 years in good health. Sequenced input: blood. The chain recombines TRBV3-1 (or the pseudogene TRBV3-2) with TRBJ2-3; 7 bases match TRBD2. The CDR3 coding sequence is TGTGCCAGCAGCCAAGAAAGGGGAGGCGGGGGACCCTCTGCACGAACGCAGTATTTT. Translation: CASSQERGGGGPSARTQYF.